Following are 27 T cell receptor beta chains from one sample sequenced in a study of cytomegalovirus exposure and HLA in healthy donors. The PCR contained 60 Vbeta and 13 Jbeta primers. Clones were read by immunoSEQ multiplex PCR, and TCRdb kept only the in-frame ones, dropping some. The repertoire consists of approximately 79,000 clones, with around 76% occurring once and the leading ten covering 1.6%. Sequenced input: PBMCs. Receptor source: a man between 35 and 55 years old in good health and CMV-seronegative.

CDR3 protein: CASSQGVMEGQPQHF. CDR3 DNA sequence: TGTGCCAGCAGCCAAGGAGTTATGGAGGGTCAGCCCCAGCATTTT. This chain uses TRBV4-2 with TRBJ1-5; D remains unclear. The CDR3 length is 15 residues. V was cut by 1 base and J by 6 bases, with 13 bases left in between. Germline CDR1 and CDR2: LGHNA and YNFKEQ.

Of note for this clone: Compared with germline, one end of the junction differs, possibly owing to a read error. The chain carries TRBV7-9 and TRBJ1-1; D remains ambiguous. Germline CDR1 is SEHNR and CDR2 is FQNEAQ (reference sequence). The CDR3 sequence is 16 residues long. CDR3 in amino acids: CSSSAGLQRLNTEAFF. DNA of the CDR3: TGTTCCAGCAGCGCCGGATTACAGAGATTGAACACTGAAGCTTTCTTT.

This sequence joins TRBV6-1 and TRBJ1-1; 7 bases agree with TRBD1. Germline CDR1 MNHNS, CDR2 SASEGT. This CDR3 has 15 residues. V gave up 4 bases and J gave up 4 bases; unmatched junction bases: 9. The CDR3 here is CASSAAGQRATEAFF. The CDR3 region has the DNA TGTGCCAGCAGTGCTGCGGGACAGAGGGCCACTGAAGCTTTCTTT.

The rearrangement joins TRBV30 to TRBJ2-3; D is perhaps TRBD2 (5 bases). Per the germline V gene, CDR1 is GTSNPN and CDR2 is SVGIG (reference sequence). The CDR3 covers 12 residues. Trimming removed 4 bases at V and 6 bases at J, with 11 bases between. The CDR3 nucleotides read TGTGCCTGGAACCCGGGGTCGGATACGCAGTATTTT. Protein sequence: CAWNPGSDTQYF. The full variable domain, rest sourced from reference TRBV30 and TRBJ2-3, is SQTIHQWPATLVQPVGSPLSLECTVEGTSNPNLYWYRQAAGRGLQLLFYSVGIGQISSEVPQNLSASRPQDRQFILSSKKLLLSDSGFYLCAWNPGSDTQYFGPGTRLTVL.

This chain connects TRBV7-2 to TRBJ1-2; D is unresolved. Germline V gene lookup returns CDR1 SGHTA and CDR2 FQGNSA. The CDR3 runs to 11 residues. The V end lost 3 bases, the J end lost 5 bases, and 4 bases lay between the germline ends. Written as DNA, the CDR3 is TGTGCCAGCAGCTTGGAGTATGGCTACACCTTC. This translates into CASSLEYGYTF.

This clone was counted a few times. V is TRBV19 and J is TRBJ1-1; D is ambiguous. The V gene's germline CDR1 is LNHDA and CDR2 SQIVND (reference sequence). This CDR3 has 15 residues. Trimming left V 3 bases short and J 6 bases short, with 17 bases between. CDR3 nucleotide sequence: TGTGCCAGTAGTATGGGTACGAGGACTGCCGCTGAAGCTTTCTTT. Translated, it gives CASSMGTRTAAEAFF.

The V and J genes are TRBV5-4 and TRBJ2-1; TRBD2 agrees at 8 bases. Per the germline V gene, CDR1 is SGHNT and CDR2 is YYREEE (reference sequence). After removal of 4 bases from V and 6 bases from J, the junction contained 9 bases not matched to a gene. CDR3 length: 15 residues. CDR3 nucleotide sequence: TGTGCCAGCAGCATTCCGGGACTAGTGATCAATGAGCAGTTCTTC. It translates to CASSIPGLVINEQFF. Supplemented by reference TRBV5-4 and TRBJ2-1, the full variable domain reads ETGVTQSPTHLIKTRGQQVTLRCSSQSGHNTVSWYQQALGQGPQFIFQYYREEENGRGNFPPRFSGLQFPNYSSELNVNALELDDSALYLCASSIPGLVINEQFFGPGTRLTVL.

The rearrangement links TRBV7-9 to TRBJ1-5; D perhaps matches TRBD1 (6 bases). CDR3 size: 14 residues. The V and J ends lost 5 bases and 3 bases respectively, with 11 bases between them. Germline CDR1 is SEHNR and CDR2 is FQNEAQ (reference sequence). The CDR3 sequence: CASSQDSFNQPQHF. CDR3 nucleotides: TGTGCCAGCAGCCAGGACAGCTTCAATCAGCCCCAGCATTTT.

The chain recombines TRBV19 with TRBJ2-1; a possible D gene is TRBD2 (7 bases). Germline CDR1 reads LNHDA; CDR2 reads SQIVND (reference sequence). Trimming removed 5 bases from V and 3 bases from J, with 23 bases in between. The CDR3 totals 18 residues. This CDR3 reads CASSLKRGGVGVYNEQFF. The CDR3, as DNA: TGTGCCAGTAGTCTAAAAAGGGGGGGGGTAGGAGTCTACAATGAGCAGTTCTTC.

This clone was seen only a few times. The rearrangement uses TRBV9 and TRBJ2-1, with TRBD2 identical over 8 bases. CDR1 SGDLS and CDR2 YYNGEE come from the germline V gene. The J segment lost 0 bases and the V segment lost 6 bases, leaving 5 bases of the junction unmatched. This CDR3 comprises 15 residues. CDR3 sequence (DNA): TGTGCCAGCACTAGCGGGTTGAGCTCCTACAATGAGCAGTTCTTC. Amino acid sequence: CASTSGLSSYNEQFF.

This clone was observed a few times. The rearrangement links TRBV7-8 to TRBJ1-6; TRBD1 agrees at 8 bases. This CDR3 comprises 17 residues. Looked up from germline, CDR1 is SGHVS and CDR2 is FQNEAQ. V was clipped by 5 bases and J by 2 bases; unmatched bases: 8. Here the CDR3 reads CASSARTGGAYNSPLHF. The CDR3 DNA sequence: TGTGCCAGCAGCGCACGAACAGGGGGGGCCTATAATTCACCCCTCCACTTT.

This clone was seen only a few times. This chain's CDR3 is CASSIPTPTHEQFF. The CDR3, as DNA: TGTGCCAGTAGTATCCCGACTCCGACCCATGAGCAGTTCTTC. This chain joins TRBV19 and TRBJ2-1; D is ambiguous. Germline loops: CDR1 LNHDA, CDR2 SQIVND (reference sequence). The CDR3 runs to 14 residues. The V gene lost 3 bases and the J gene lost 8 bases, with 14 bases spanning the gap.

The genes are TRBV5-1 and TRBJ2-5; 8 bases are shared with TRBD2. CDR1 is SGHRS and CDR2 is YFSETQ in the germline V gene. The CDR3 sequence is 15 residues long. J was trimmed by 5 bases and V by 4 bases; bases with no gene match: 10. CDR3 region: CASSDQAGVGETQYF. In DNA, the CDR3 is TGCGCCAGCAGCGATCAAGCGGGAGTAGGGGAGACCCAGTACTTC.

The gene calls are TRBV28 and TRBJ2-1, with 10 bases that match TRBD2. Germline CDR1 reads MDHEN; CDR2 reads SYDVKM. V lost 8 bases and J lost 4; bases outside the gene matches: 8. The CDR3 runs 15 residues. The CDR3: CASRQLAGTYNEQFF. The CDR3 bases are TGTGCCAGCCGCCAACTAGCGGGAACTTACAATGAGCAGTTCTTC. The full variable domain, with the rest looked up from reference TRBV28 and TRBJ2-1, is DVKVTQSSRYLVKRTGEKVFLECVQDMDHENMFWYRQDPGLGLRLIYFSYDVKMKEKGDIPEGYSVSREKKERFSLILESASTNQTSMYLCASRQLAGTYNEQFFGPGTRLTVL.

V is TRBV4-1 and J is TRBJ2-1; TRBD2 is a possible D gene (7 bases). CDR1 MGHRA and CDR2 YSYEKL come from the germline V gene. Trimming cost V 2 bases and J 8 bases, with 22 bases left between them. This CDR3 contains 17 residues. The CDR3 nucleotides read TGCGCCAGCAGCCAAATGTTCTTCAGGGAGGGGGGTGATGAGCAGTTCTTC. Translation gives CASSQMFFREGGDEQFF.

This clone appeared a few times. The chain employs TRBV7-3 and TRBJ1-1, with 7 bases that match TRBD1. Per germline, CDR1 SGHTA and CDR2 FQGTGA. Unmatched junction bases numbered 12, after V lost 2 bases and J lost 6 bases. This CDR3 is built from 16 residues. CDR3 in amino acids: CASSLVGGLDRAEAFF. As DNA, the CDR3 is TGTGCCAGCAGCTTAGTCGGGGGACTAGACAGGGCTGAAGCTTTCTTT.

The chain employs TRBV4-1 and TRBJ2-3, with D possibly being TRBD1 (6 bases). Trimming removed 2 bases at V and 2 bases at J, with 14 bases between. The CDR3 sequence is 16 residues long. The V gene's germline CDR1 is MGHRA and CDR2 YSYEKL. This chain's CDR3 is CASSQRQVTPTDTQYF. CDR3 nucleotides: TGCGCCAGCAGCCAACGACAGGTTACTCCCACAGATACGCAGTATTTT.

CDR3 sequence: CASSISLGSYEQYF. CDR3 DNA sequence: TGTGCCAGTAGTATCTCTCTCGGCTCCTACGAGCAGTACTTC. The V and J genes are TRBV19 and TRBJ2-7; no clear D. The V and J ends lost 3 bases and 0 bases respectively, with 9 bases between them. CDR1 is LNHDA and CDR2 is SQIVND in the germline V gene (reference sequence). This CDR3 comprises 14 residues.

This clone was detected only a few times. The chain links TRBV4-1 to TRBJ2-7; weak D call: TRBD2 (5 bases). This CDR3 region has 15 residues. Germline assignment: CDR1 MGHRA and CDR2 YSYEKL. Trimming took off 1 base at V and 6 bases at J, with 16 bases between the two ends. This CDR3 is CASSQARGMSGEQYF. The CDR3 region has the DNA TGCGCCAGCAGCCAAGCCCGTGGGATGAGCGGCGAGCAGTACTTC.

The V and J genes are TRBV19 and TRBJ2-1; tentative D call: TRBD2 (6 bases). Germline CDR1 is LNHDA and CDR2 is SQIVND (reference sequence). The V gene lost 6 bases and the J gene lost 6 bases, with 18 bases spanning the gap. There are 15 residues in the CDR3. This chain's CDR3 is CASSQGGIQLNEQFF. The DNA for the CDR3 is TGTGCCAGTAGCCAAGGAGGGATACAACTCAATGAGCAGTTCTTC. Looking up the rest from reference TRBV19 and TRBJ2-1 gives the full variable domain: DGGITQSPKYLFRKEGQNVTLSCEQNLNHDAMYWYRQDPGQGLRLIYYSQIVNDFQKGDIAEGYSVSREKKESFPLTVTSAQKNPTAFYLCASSQGGIQLNEQFFGPGTRLTVL.

In this sample, this clone turned up a few times. This chain links TRBV9 with TRBJ2-5, with 9 bases that match TRBD1. Germline-derived CDR1 and CDR2 are SGDLS and YYNGEE. The CDR3 consists of 14 residues. V gave up 4 bases and J gave up 4 bases; unmatched junction bases: 5. CDR3 bases: TGTGCCAGCAGCCTGGACAGGGGTGGAGAGACCCAGTACTTC. Amino acid sequence: CASSLDRGGETQYF.

This clone was picked up one time. The chain links TRBV18 to TRBJ2-5; D ambiguous. V dropped 2 bases and J dropped 6 bases, with 4 bases sitting between them. The germline V gene has CDR1 KGHSH and CDR2 LQKENI. This CDR3 region has 11 residues. The CDR3 is CASSPEKTQYF. Here the CDR3 DNA reads TGTGCCAGCTCACCAGAGAAGACCCAGTACTTC.

In its sample, this clone was seen a few times. This chain links TRBV6-1 with TRBJ2-1; 10 bases line up with TRBD2. CDR3 length: 15 residues. Germline CDR1 is MNHNS and CDR2 is SASEGT. V shed 6 bases, J shed 6 bases, and the junction held 8 bases outside the gene matches. The CDR3 protein is CASSLAGGEINEQFF. The CDR3 DNA reads TGTGCCAGCAGCTTAGCGGGAGGCGAAATCAATGAGCAGTTCTTC.

The V gene is TRBV19, the J gene TRBJ2-3; 7 positions agree with TRBD2. Germline V gene lookup returns CDR1 LNHDA and CDR2 SQIVND (reference sequence). Trimming at V came to 7 bases and at J to 8 bases, leaving 12 bases not matched to a gene. This CDR3 has 14 amino acids. The CDR3 region is CASNMRREDGTQYF. CDR3 sequence (DNA): TGTGCCAGTAATATGAGACGGGAGGATGGTACGCAGTATTTT.

The chain uses TRBV28 and TRBJ1-4; D remains unclear. V lost 10 bases, J lost 3 bases, and 15 bases lay in between. This CDR3 region has 14 residues. Germline V lookup: CDR1 MDHEN, CDR2 SYDVKM. The CDR3 DNA sequence: TGTGCCACAACATCGGGAGCAGCTAATGAAAAACTGTTTTTT. Translated, it gives CATTSGAANEKLFF.

V and J are TRBV9 and TRBJ2-1; 7 bases map to TRBD1. The CDR3 runs to 15 residues. The J segment lost 7 bases and the V segment lost 0 bases, leaving 7 bases of the junction unmatched. Germline CDR1 SGDLS, CDR2 YYNGEE. The CDR3 region has the DNA TGTGCCAGCAGCGTAGTTGGCCAGGGGGATAATGAGCAGTTCTTC. This encodes CASSVVGQGDNEQFF.

The V call is TRBV6-6, the J call TRBJ1-5, with 9 bases aligning to TRBD1. V was clipped by 4 bases and J by 0 bases; unmatched bases: 4. The CDR3 has 16 amino acids. Germline V gene sequence: CDR1 MNHNY, CDR2 SVGAGI (reference sequence). The CDR3 is CASSSRTGDSNQPQHF. The CDR3 nucleotides are TGTGCCAGCAGTTCAAGGACAGGGGATAGCAATCAGCCCCAGCATTTT.